Presented here are 16 T cell receptor beta chains from one specimen sequenced in a study of control samples from healthy donors and cancer patients. Measured with immunoSEQ multiplex PCR; TCRdb has only the in-frame clones, and not every one. Of roughly 59,000 clones listed, 92% are singletons. Sequenced sample: PBMCs. Every receptor here comes from a man aged 35-49 years with colorectal cancer.

The chain uses TRBV5-8 and TRBJ1-2, with D possibly TRBD1 on 5 matching bases. V gave up 4 bases and J gave up 10 bases, with 11 bases separating them. The CDR3 spans 11 residues. Germline CDR1 and CDR2: SGHTS and YDEGEE. This CDR3 reads CASSPRDVYTF. In nucleotides, the CDR3 is TGTGCCAGCAGCCCCAGGGATGTCTACACCTTC.

This chain connects TRBV5-1 to TRBJ1-1; 7 bases are shared with TRBD1. This CDR3 is built from 15 residues. Trimming removed 2 bases from V and 3 bases from J; junction bases left unmatched: 7. Per germline, CDR1 SGHRS and CDR2 YFSETQ. CDR3 protein: CASSLRGLLDTEAFF. Written as DNA, the CDR3 is TGCGCCAGCAGCTTAAGGGGGCTCCTCGACACTGAAGCTTTCTTT.

The chain combines TRBV6-1 with TRBJ1-5; 9 positions match TRBD1. Trimming at V came to 4 bases and at J to 0 bases, leaving 10 bases not matched to a gene. Germline CDR1 is MNHNS and CDR2 is SASEGT. The CDR3 has 18 residues. CDR3 in DNA: TGTGCCAGCAGTGGGGTCGGGACAGGGTTTAATAGCAATCAGCCCCAGCATTTT. Amino acids: CASSGVGTGFNSNQPQHF.

The chain recombines TRBV4-1 with TRBJ2-5; a weak D match, TRBD2 (7 bases). The V gene lost 1 base and the J gene lost 5 bases, with 17 bases spanning the gap. From germline, CDR1 is MGHRA and CDR2 YSYEKL. The CDR3 is made up of 16 amino acids. CDR3 sequence (DNA): TGCGCCAGCAGCCAAGCCTTAGGGGGGGCCTTGGAGACCCAGTACTTC. Amino acid sequence: CASSQALGGALETQYF.

This sequence joins TRBV18 and TRBJ1-2; D is unresolved. Germline values: CDR1 KGHSH, CDR2 LQKENI. The V end lost 6 bases, the J end lost 1 base, and 6 bases lay between the germline ends. The CDR3 is 12 amino acids. This CDR3 is CASSIDNYGYTF. Here the CDR3 DNA reads TGTGCCAGCTCGATCGATAACTATGGCTACACCTTC.

The chain recombines TRBV7-9 with TRBJ1-3; TRBD1 is a possible D gene (6 bases). V was cut by 8 bases and J by 1 base, with 6 bases left in between. Germline V gene lookup returns CDR1 SEHNR and CDR2 FQNEAQ (reference sequence). This CDR3 comprises 12 residues. CDR3 coding DNA: TGTGCCAGCCAGGGGTCTGGAAACACCATATATTTT. Translated: CASQGSGNTIYF.

The chain couples TRBV7-3 to TRBJ1-5, with unresolved D. Germline V lookup: CDR1 SGHTA, CDR2 FQGTGA. V was pared by 0 bases and J by 4 bases, with 16 bases between. The CDR3 contains 17 residues. CDR3 coding DNA: TGTGCCAGCAGCTTAACCGCTTCGACGCTCGGGAATCAGCCCCAGCATTTT. Protein: CASSLTASTLGNQPQHF.

V usage is TRBV30 and J usage is TRBJ2-7, with D tentatively TRBD2 (5 bases). CDR3 size: 12 residues. The germline CDR1 and CDR2 sequences are GTSNPN and SVGIG (reference sequence). V dropped 3 bases and J dropped 4 bases, with 10 bases sitting between them. CDR3 in DNA: TGTGCCTGGAGGACGCCGGGGTACGAGCAGTACTTC. Its protein is CAWRTPGYEQYF.

The chain uses TRBV6-4 and TRBJ1-6, with 7 bases fitting TRBD1. CDR1 is MRHNA, CDR2 SNTAGT, per germline. V gave up 0 bases and J gave up 10 bases; unmatched junction bases: 6. The CDR3 length is 15 residues. The CDR3 DNA reads as TGTGCCAGCAGTGACTCGAGGGGGCCGGGGTCACCCCTCCACTTT. Translated: CASSDSRGPGSPLHF.

V gene TRBV10-1 combines with J gene TRBJ1-1; TRBD1 matches 9 bases. V was pared by 11 bases and J by 3 bases, with 4 bases of the junction left unmatched. This CDR3 comprises 12 residues. Germline CDR1 is WNHNN and CDR2 is SYGVQD (reference sequence). The CDR3 sequence is CAGDRGYTEAFF. The CDR3 region has the DNA TGCGCCGGAGACAGGGGGTACACTGAAGCTTTCTTT.

V and J are TRBV6-2 or TRBV6-3 and TRBJ1-1; TRBD1 matches at 8 bases. V lost 5 bases to trimming and J lost 8 bases; unmatched junction nucleotides: 16. CDR1 and CDR2 (germline): MNHEY, SVGEGT. This CDR3 comprises 16 residues. CDR3 residues: CASSLDRGTGSREAFF. CDR3 bases: TGTGCCAGCAGTCTCGACAGGGGAACAGGGTCCAGGGAAGCTTTCTTT.

The V call is TRBV7-9, the J call TRBJ1-5; D possibly corresponds to TRBD1 (6 bases). The length of the CDR3 is 16 residues. With 5 bases removed from V and 0 bases from J, the gap between germline ends came to 14 bases. Germline V gene data show CDR1 as SEHNR and CDR2 as FQNEAQ (reference sequence). The CDR3 nucleotides are TGTGCCAGCAGCGGGCCTGGGACAAATAGCAATCAGCCCCAGCATTTT. Translation gives CASSGPGTNSNQPQHF.

The gene calls are TRBV29-1 and TRBJ2-4; D gene ambiguous. Germline V gene sequence: CDR1 SQVTM, CDR2 ANQGSEA. The CDR3 sequence is 14 residues long. Trimming cost V 5 bases and J 0 bases, with 11 bases left between them. In nucleotides, the CDR3 is TGCAGCGTTAGACAACCTTTAGCCAAAAACATTCAGTACTTC. Protein: CSVRQPLAKNIQYF.

The chain recombines TRBV3-1 (or the pseudogene TRBV3-2) with TRBJ1-5; the D gene is possibly TRBD1 (5 bases). V lost 4 bases and J 4 bases, leaving 11 bases between the germline ends. This CDR3 comprises 14 residues. Germline values: CDR1 LGHDT, CDR2 YNNKEL (reference sequence). This CDR3 reads CASSPGTGNQPQHF. In nucleotides, the CDR3 is TGTGCCAGCAGCCCCGGGACGGGGAATCAGCCCCAGCATTTT.

Comments on this clone: The junction and the germline gene differ at one end; a read error may be behind it. This chain joins TRBV7-3 and TRBJ1-4; 10 bases are shared with TRBD1. The V gene's germline CDR1 is SGHTA and CDR2 FQGTGA. The CDR3 consists of 15 residues. CDR3 sequence reads: CASSLTGTGAGKTVF. The CDR3 region has the DNA TGTGCCAGCAGCTTAACCGGGACAGGGGCCGGGAAAACTGTTTTT.

Concerning this clone itself: The germline gene is not matched at one end of the junction; a read error may be the cause. The chain recombines TRBV6-2 or TRBV6-3 with TRBJ1-2; 10 nucleotides align to TRBD1. CDR1 and CDR2 from the germline V gene are MNHEY and SVGEGT. The CDR3 is 12 amino acids. CDR3 coding DNA: TGTGCCAGCAGTTTGGGACAGGGGCTCCCTTCCTTC. This codes for CASSLGQGLPSF.